Each of the 2 T cell receptor beta chains below was sequenced from the same sample in a study of T cells after yellow fever vaccination. TCRdb recomputed calls from the 5' RACE reads with MiXCR, one row per CDR3 protein. Among about 430,000 distinct CDR3 sequences listed, around 19% were seen once. Sequencing was performed on PBMCs, taken before the yellow fever booster vaccination. Receptor source: a man in his late teens or twenties who received the YFV17D yellow fever vaccine.

This clonotype was detected only a few times. A much larger clone lies one base from this, so it may be a read error. The chain links TRBV10-3 to TRBJ2-3; D may be TRBD1 or TRBD2 (5 bases each). Between the trimmed V and J ends, which lost 7 bases and 5 bases, there was a span of 10 bases. CDR1 ENHRY and CDR2 SYGVKD come from the germline V gene. This CDR3 is 12 amino acids long. This CDR3 reads CAIMGVEDTQYF. DNA for the CDR3: TGTGCCATCATGGGGGTTGAAGATACGCAGTATTTT.

The chain has TRBV24-1 and TRBJ2-5, with 8 bases identical to TRBD1. V lost 3 bases to trimming and J lost 5 bases; unmatched junction nucleotides: 4. The CDR3 has 14 residues. The V gene's germline CDR1 is KGHDR and CDR2 SFDVKD. The CDR3 loop reads CATSDHRGKETQYF. The CDR3 coding sequence is TGTGCCACCAGTGATCACAGGGGGAAGGAGACCCAGTACTTC.